This TCR beta chain was identified in a study of beta chain features in type 1 diabetes. Every bit of the isolated RNA underwent reverse transcription, so sequencing read expressed TCRB transcripts. The assay was immunoSEQ multiplex PCR, and TCRdb's table has in-frame clones only and misses some. This table has fewer than 400,000 clones, 9.3% appearing once. About this clone: Antigen specificity is unknown.

General study points: Moderate yet significant TCRB CDR3 shortening was seen in Type 1 diabetes patients in all four CD4+ subsets.

V lost 5 bases, J lost 7 bases, and 14 bases stayed unmatched. Germline V gene data show CDR1 as SGHTA and CDR2 as FQGNSA. This CDR3 is 16 amino acids long. Material for sequencing was central memory CD4+ T cells from blood. The clonotype comes from a man between 25 and 39 years old with type 1 diabetes. This sequence joins TRBV7-2 and TRBJ2-7; 10 bases align to TRBD2. CDR3: CASSLDVAGGHEEQYF. The CDR3 DNA sequence: TGTGCCAGCAGCCTTGATGTAGCGGGGGGCCACGAAGAGCAGTACTTC.